The source of this T cell receptor (beta chain) is a study of OX40 agonist ivuxolimab in advanced cancers. On the study more broadly: Subjects had a mean age of 60 years, with a range of roughly 20 to 79; around 83% were male.

Prior autoimmune disease or systemic immunosuppression barred patients. Germline CDR1 reads MNHEY; CDR2 reads SVGAGI. V dropped 5 bases and J dropped 2 bases, with 10 bases sitting between them. This CDR3 contains 13 residues. For this clone: The antigen is unknown.

Study conclusions and caveats: Doses of 0.1 to 3.0 mg/kg were accompanied by clonal expansion of CD4+ and CD8+ blood T cells by week 6.

Sequenced by immunoSEQ multiplex PCR; TCRdb stores in-frame clones only, minus some. The sample includes tens of thousands of clones, 89% of them seen just once. The sequenced sample was CD4+ or CD8+ T cells sorted from blood, obtained in a trial of the OX40 agonist ivuxolimab. V gene TRBV6-5 combines with J gene TRBJ2-7; no clear D. The TCR originated in an adult with an advanced solid tumor such as melanoma, head and neck, liver or kidney cancer. This CDR3 is CASSLGATYEQYF. CDR3 nucleotide sequence: TGTGCCAGCAGTCTGGGCGCCACCTACGAGCAGTACTTC.